These 24 T cell receptor beta chains came from one sample sequenced in a study of T cell responses to AZD1222 COVID-19 vaccine. Sequenced by immunoSEQ multiplex PCR; TCRdb stores in-frame clones only, minus some. The repertoire consists of tens of thousands of clones, with approximately 83% occurring once and the leading ten covering about 19%. The starting material was peripheral blood, obtained on day 0 of AZD1222 vaccination. These receptors all stem from an adult in good health.

This sequence joins TRBV6-2 or TRBV6-3 and TRBJ2-7; 15 bases map to TRBD2. The CDR3 is 17 amino acids. With V trimmed by 4 bases and J by 4 bases, 8 bases remained unmatched. Germline V gene lookup returns CDR1 MNHEY and CDR2 SVGEGT. In DNA form, the CDR3 reads TGTGCCAGCAGTTTCTCTCCCGGGACTAGCGGGGGGTACGAGCAGTACTTC. Amino acids: CASSFSPGTSGGYEQYF.

The rearrangement uses TRBV6-5 and TRBJ1-2; possible D gene TRBD1, 5 bases. The CDR3 runs to 13 residues. Per the germline V gene, CDR1 is MNHEY and CDR2 is SVGAGI. The ends were cut back, 6 bases at V and 5 bases at J, with 13 bases in the middle. CDR3 sequence (DNA): TGTGCCAGCAGACCCATGGGGGAATATGGCTACACCTTC. The encoded protein is CASRPMGEYGYTF.

The chain is built from TRBV6-1 and TRBJ1-1, with TRBD1 matching 8 bases. CDR1 and CDR2 (germline): MNHNS, SASEGT. The junction had 13 bases not matched to a gene; V was cut back by 3 bases and J by 7 bases. The CDR3 loop spans 16 amino acids. The CDR3 bases are TGTGCCAGCAGTGACCCACCCTGGACAGGGAAAGGTGAAGCTTTCTTT. It yields the protein CASSDPPWTGKGEAFF.

The chain joins TRBV7-9 to TRBJ1-3; D is ambiguous. Per the germline V gene, CDR1 is SEHNR and CDR2 is FQNEAQ (reference sequence). The CDR3 length is 13 residues. V was pared by 6 bases and J by 2 bases, with 8 bases between. This CDR3 reads CASRLNAGNTIYF. The CDR3 coding sequence is TGTGCCAGCAGACTGAACGCTGGAAACACCATATATTTT.

The CDR3 loop is CASSLASVYGYTF. The CDR3 nucleotides read TGTGCCAGCAGCTTAGCCTCGGTCTATGGCTACACCTTC. The chain joins TRBV7-8 to TRBJ1-2; D is uncertain. The CDR3 extends over 13 amino acids. Trimming cost V 0 bases and J 4 bases, with 6 bases left between them. Germline lookup yields CDR1 SGHVS and CDR2 FQNEAQ.

The rearrangement joins TRBV7-8 to TRBJ1-6; D not certain. Trimming removed 0 bases at V and 2 bases at J, with 5 bases between. The CDR3 spans 15 residues. Germline CDR1 SGHVS, CDR2 FQNEAQ. The CDR3 spells CASSLAPTYNSPLHF. The CDR3 bases are TGTGCCAGCAGCTTAGCCCCCACCTATAATTCACCCCTCCACTTT.

There are a few counts of this clone. This chain uses TRBV2 with TRBJ2-3, with TRBD1 identical over 10 bases. The V gene's germline CDR1 is SNHLY and CDR2 FYNNEI. V trimming: 3 bases; J trimming: 10 bases; junction bases outside the gene matches: 1. This CDR3 has 12 amino acids. The CDR3 protein is CASSEGQGSQYF. The CDR3 coding sequence is TGTGCCAGCAGTGAGGGACAGGGGTCGCAGTATTTT.

The chain has TRBV24-1 and TRBJ2-1; possibly TRBD1 or TRBD2 for D (6 bases each). The V gene's germline CDR1 is KGHDR and CDR2 SFDVKD. The CDR3 covers 15 residues. Trimming pared 3 bases from V and 2 bases from J, leaving 10 bases between. In nucleotides, the CDR3 is TGTGCCACCAGTGATGGTGGGGGGCCCTACAATGAGCAGTTCTTC. This encodes CATSDGGGPYNEQFF.

V and J are TRBV11-3 and TRBJ2-1, with 11 bases aligning to TRBD2. Germline values: CDR1 SGHNT, CDR2 YENEEA. The CDR3 length is 16 residues. J was trimmed by 7 bases and V by 1 base; bases with no gene match: 6. The CDR3 spells CASSLAASGGINEQFF. The CDR3 bases are TGTGCCAGCAGCTTAGCGGCTAGCGGGGGGATTAATGAGCAGTTCTTC.

The chain is built from TRBV3-1 (or the pseudogene TRBV3-2) and TRBJ1-2, with TRBD1 as a possible D gene (5 bases). V was trimmed by 3 bases and J by 2 bases, leaving 13 bases between them. Germline V gene sequence: CDR1 LGHDT, CDR2 YNNKEL (reference sequence). The CDR3 runs 15 residues. CDR3 DNA: TGTGCCAGCAGCCATCTGGGGGGGGGAAACTATGGCTACACCTTC. Translating it yields CASSHLGGGNYGYTF.

The chain has TRBV4-1 and TRBJ1-6; no clear D. The CDR3 consists of 18 residues. Trimming took 2 bases from V and 7 from J, leaving 21 bases between them. CDR1 and CDR2 (germline): MGHRA, YSYEKL. CDR3 in amino acids: CASSQILGGDSFNSPLHF. Here the CDR3 DNA reads TGCGCCAGCAGCCAAATCCTGGGCGGAGATTCTTTCAATTCACCCCTCCACTTT.

This chain uses TRBV6-5 with TRBJ2-3; D is possibly TRBD1 (7 bases). The ends were cut back, 6 bases at V and 4 bases at J, with 11 bases in the middle. The CDR3 length is 13 residues. Per the germline V gene, CDR1 is MNHEY and CDR2 is SVGAGI. CDR3 loop: CASSQGGADTQYF. The CDR3 bases are TGTGCCAGCAGCCAGGGGGGCGCAGATACGCAGTATTTT.

The table lists this clone with a few counts. The V gene is TRBV5-4, the J gene TRBJ2-7, with D unresolved. Germline CDR1 reads SGHNT; CDR2 reads YYREEE (reference sequence). Trimming took off 4 bases at V and 2 bases at J, with 13 bases between the two ends. The CDR3 contains 14 residues. CDR3 protein: CASSKPESTYEQYF. The CDR3 DNA is TGTGCCAGCAGCAAGCCTGAGTCCACCTACGAGCAGTACTTC.

This clone was seen a single time. The chain is built from TRBV6-6 and TRBJ2-7; the match to TRBD2 covers 7 bases. The ends lost 5 bases at V and 4 bases at J; junction bases unmatched: 2. CDR1 is MNHNY and CDR2 is SVGAGI in the germline V gene (reference sequence). This CDR3 region has 12 residues. Written as DNA, the CDR3 is TGTGCCAGCAGTGGGAGGGGTTACGAGCAGTACTTC. This sequence encodes CASSGRGYEQYF.

The sample holds a few counts of this clone. The chain couples TRBV6-5 to TRBJ2-7, with D perhaps matching TRBD1 (8 bases). The germline CDR1 and CDR2 sequences are MNHEY and SVGAGI. The V end lost 7 bases, the J end lost 1 base, and 14 bases lay between the germline ends. The CDR3 length is 14 residues. This CDR3 reads CASTSGDRSYEQYF. CDR3 DNA: TGTGCCAGCACAAGCGGGGACAGGTCCTACGAGCAGTACTTC.

The rearrangement links TRBV5-1 to TRBJ2-7, with 7 bases lining up with TRBD1. CDR3 size: 14 residues. Germline V gene data show CDR1 as SGHRS and CDR2 as YFSETQ. The J segment lost 2 bases and the V segment lost 0 bases, leaving 2 bases of the junction unmatched. CDR3 residues: CASSLVQGAYEQYF. The DNA of the CDR3 is TGCGCCAGCAGCTTGGTGCAGGGGGCCTACGAGCAGTACTTC. Together with reference TRBV5-1 and TRBJ2-7, the CDR3 gives the full variable domain: KAGVTQTPRYLIKTRGQQVTLSCSPISGHRSVSWYQQTPGQGLQFLFEYFSETQRNKGNFPGRFSGRQFSNSRSEMNVSTLELGDSALYLCASSLVQGAYEQYFGPGTRLTVT.

This chain uses TRBV19 with TRBJ1-1; no clear D. Germline CDR1 LNHDA, CDR2 SQIVND (reference sequence). The CDR3 contains 13 residues. Trimming removed 3 bases from V and 8 bases from J, with 13 bases in between. The CDR3 region has the DNA TGTGCCAGTAGTATCAAATCAATGACAGAAGCTTTCTTT. This codes for CASSIKSMTEAFF.

The V gene is TRBV7-8, the J gene TRBJ1-5; D is ambiguous. With 2 bases removed from V and 0 bases from J, the gap between germline ends came to 20 bases. Germline-derived CDR1 and CDR2 are SGHVS and FQNEAQ. This CDR3 region has 19 residues. CDR3 DNA sequence: TGTGCCAGCAGCTTATGGGTTGGAGTTTTGGATGGTAGCAATCAGCCCCAGCATTTT. It translates to CASSLWVGVLDGSNQPQHF.

The chain links TRBV5-1 to TRBJ2-2; a possible D gene is TRBD1 (5 bases). This CDR3 has 15 amino acids. V lost 1 base to trimming and J lost 0 bases, with 7 bases between them. The germline V gene has CDR1 SGHRS and CDR2 YFSETQ. As DNA, the CDR3 is TGCGCCAGCAGCTTGACGACAGCGAACACCGGGGAGCTGTTTTTT. It codes for CASSLTTANTGELFF.

The chain uses TRBV23-1 and TRBJ1-4, with a weak D call TRBD1 (5 bases). TRBV23-1 is assigned to the ORF class and has an uncertain function. The V gene lost 7 bases and the J gene lost 6 bases, with 15 bases spanning the gap. The CDR3 covers 14 residues. CDR3 DNA sequence: TGCGCCAGCAAACGACAGTTCGAATATGAAAAACTGTTTTTT. It codes for CASKRQFEYEKLFF.

The chain joins TRBV11-2 to TRBJ1-2; tentatively, D is TRBD1 (6 bases). Germline V lookup: CDR1 SGHAT, CDR2 FQNNGV. V was shortened by 5 bases and J by 2 bases, with 12 bases between the two germline ends. The CDR3 consists of 14 residues. Here the CDR3 reads CASSLWTENYGYTF. In DNA, the CDR3 is TGTGCCAGCAGCCTTTGGACAGAAAACTATGGCTACACCTTC.

The chain links TRBV5-1 to TRBJ1-1; D unresolved. Germline V lookup: CDR1 SGHRS, CDR2 YFSETQ. V dropped 2 bases and J dropped 1 base, with 9 bases sitting between them. CDR3 length: 14 residues. CDR3 nucleotides: TGCGCCAGCAGCTTATGGACCGGGAACACTGAAGCTTTCTTT. Protein sequence: CASSLWTGNTEAFF.

The chain is built from TRBV30 and TRBJ1-5, with a tentative D call TRBD1 (5 bases). Germline-derived CDR1 and CDR2 are GTSNPN and SVGIG (reference sequence). The ends were cut back, 3 bases at V and 2 bases at J, with 8 bases in the middle. The CDR3 is made up of 13 amino acids. The CDR3 here is CAWRIRGNQPQHF. For the CDR3, the DNA is TGTGCCTGGAGAATCAGGGGCAATCAGCCCCAGCATTTT.

The V call is TRBV28, the J call TRBJ1-6; TRBD1 might be the D (5 bases). V lost 6 bases, J lost 0 bases, and 15 bases lay in between. This CDR3 is built from 17 residues. CDR1 and CDR2 from the germline V gene are MDHEN and SYDVKM. In DNA, the CDR3 is TGTGCCAGCAGGTCGGGACTCCCGAGCTCCTATAATTCACCCCTCCACTTT. Translation gives CASRSGLPSSYNSPLHF.